Below, one T cell receptor beta chain is given with its context. Its antigen is as yet unknown. The CDR3 runs 16 residues. V lost 4 bases and J lost 5, with 20 bases in between. Germline CDR1 SGDLS, CDR2 YYNGEE. Sequenced by immunoSEQ multiplex PCR; TCRdb stores in-frame clones only, minus some. The repertoire holds 150,000 or so clones, with approximately 90% as singletons. The time point denotes: baseline pretreatment blood. The treatment denotes: 15 Gy SBRT to primary tumor, nephrectomy 4 weeks later. This entry belongs to a study of radiation and T cells in renal cell carcinoma. Overall study findings and caveats: Without pretreatment biopsies, baseline tumor clonotype presence was undetermined.

The input for sequencing was blood, taken from a patient whose treatment included radiotherapy and nephrectomy. The sequence derives from a woman aged 70-85 years with renal cell carcinoma. This chain joins TRBV9 and TRBJ2-3; no firm D call. The CDR3 reads CASSPLPGSWVDTQYF. As DNA, the CDR3 is TGTGCCAGCAGCCCACTCCCTGGCAGTTGGGTAGATACGCAGTATTTT. Full variable domain (rest looked up from reference TRBV9 and TRBJ2-3): DSGVTQTPKHLITATGQRVTLRCSPRSGDLSVYWYQQSLDQGLQFLIQYYNGEERAKGNILERFSAQQFPDLHSELNLSSLELGDSALYFCASSPLPGSWVDTQYFGPGTRLTVL.